This T cell receptor beta chain originates from a study of T cell repertoires in cytomegalovirus infection (dated by TCRdb to the late 2010s). Regarding the research as a whole: Peptide stimulations targeted recently identified HLA-C-restricted CMV epitopes, whose presentation resists viral immunomodulation, together with well-studied HLA-B-restricted epitopes. Donor HLA type was relevant to the analysis, because carriage of CMV infection together with the matching HLA type was indicated by public TCR beta signatures.

Read against the paper, the sample's treatment or condition label means: in vitro stimulation with specific CMV peptide epitopes to enrich CMV-specific T cells. Deletion took 6 bases off V and 1 base off J, with a span of 18 bases between the germline ends. CDR1 LGHNT and CDR2 FRNRAP were looked up in the germline V gene. The CDR3, cysteine through phenylalanine, is 16 amino acids long. The kept DNA is CDR3 alone, 48 bases in frame from the first base. TCRdb records Illumina HiSeq 1500 as the sequencer. TCRdb cleaned the public reads at Q25 with fastp, built clones with MiXCR and kept in-frame beta chains. Rows are combined by CDR3 protein, so each entry shows the most common genes and DNA. The sample has 110,000 or so distinct CDR3 sequences on record, 30% of them singletons. Around two fifths of the sample rests with the top ten. Details on this clonotype: It lacks a known antigen. Base-call qualities are not available, and no considerably larger clone is one nucleotide away.

The paper's findings and limits, for the study overall: In both this cohort and an independent roughly 350-donor cohort, the cumulative frequency of public TCR beta family members distinguished carriers of CMV infection plus the relevant HLA type. The ex vivo response was dominated by HLA-C-restricted CMV-specific TCR beta clonotypes, and the single most frequent clonotype in two of eight donors was supplied by these HLA-C-restricted clonotypes.

The material sequenced was CD8+ T cells from cultured PBMCs, taken from culture after CMV antigen stimulation. The chain is assembled from TRBV12-5 and TRBJ1-1; the D gene remains uncertain. The source is a human donor in good health (CMV status not recorded). Some clones in this sample may be carry-over from other donors' samples. The DNA is TGTGCTAGTGGCCTGAGCCCGGGAGCCCCGAACACTGAAGCTTTCTTT. Translated, it gives CASGLSPGAPNTEAFF. With the rest looked up from the reference TRBV12-5 and TRBJ1-1 genes rather than sequenced, the full variable domain is DARVTQTPRHKVTEMGQEVTMRCQPILGHNTVFWYRQTMMQGLELLAYFRNRAPLDDSGMPKDRFSAEMPDATLATLKIQPSEPRDSAVYFCASGLSPGAPNTEAFFGQGTRLTVV.